This T cell receptor (beta chain) originates from a study of blood T cell repertoires in COVID-19. Per the study methods: Estimation of nucleated cell counts relied on the amplification of reference gene primers. Measured with immunoSEQ multiplex PCR; TCRdb has only the in-frame clones, and not every one. The DNA was the basis for D and trimming; V, J and clone size are from that table. The table records about 160,000 clones, roughly 88% of them present only once. Sequencing used peripheral blood. The TCR was taken from a man aged 60 to 69 who had recovered from COVID-19.

Here the CDR3 DNA reads TGTGCCAGCAGCAGAGACACCGGGGAGCTGTTTTTT. Amino acid sequence: CASSRDTGELFF. The chain combines TRBV7-2 with TRBJ2-2; D gene unclear. This CDR3 has 12 amino acids. Germline V lookup: CDR1 SGHTA, CDR2 FQGNSA. V was trimmed by 5 bases and J by 3 bases, leaving 4 bases between them. The entire variable domain, with the rest obtained from reference TRBV7-2 and TRBJ2-2, is as follows: GAGVSQSPSNKVTEKGKDVELRCDPISGHTALYWYRQSLGQGLEFLIYFQGNSAPDKSGLPSDRFSAERTGGSVSTLTIQRTQQEDSAVYLCASSRDTGELFFGEGSRLTVL.